This T cell receptor (beta chain) was sequenced during a study of T-cell memory formation after mild COVID-19 listed by TCRdb under 2021. For the wider study: TCR sequence clusters from the two donors were largely donor specific. Longitudinal TCRalpha and TCRbeta repertoire sequencing tracked T-cell clones expanding and contracting after mild COVID-19 in two donors. Two young, previously healthy adult volunteers, one female and one male, were included in the cohort. Study-level results and caveats: Only two mild cases were covered in the study, and larger cohorts including severe cases with pre-infection samples were considered necessary. The detection of some responding clones in pre-infection memory suggests that pre-existing cross-reactive memory T cells joined the SARS-CoV-2 response. The second-wave clones that peaked on day 37 were not confirmed to be SARS-CoV-2 specific. Contracting CD4+ clones were found mainly in CM and EM memory subsets, while CD8+ clones were enriched in EMRA. From day 15 to 85, contracting clones showed balanced CD4/CD8 phenotypes, whereas a second wave of clones that expanded from day 15 to 37 leaned towards CD4+.

Sequencing took place on an Illumina NovaSeq 6000. cDNA libraries for TCRalpha and TCRbeta were prepared by 5'RACE using constant-segment primers, with sample barcodes and unique molecular identifiers added. Trizol reagent was used to extract RNA from every sample. Libraries were amplified in two PCR steps, with a second sample barcode and Illumina TruSeq adapters added in the second step. Sequencing of the libraries was done on an Illumina NovaSeq, producing 2 x 150 bp paired-end reads. Per the source publication's procedure: With migec v1.2.7, reads were demultiplexed and then collapsed into UMI-guided consensus sequences. Using mixcr v2.1.11, UMI consensuses were aligned to TRA and TRB V and J templates and then assembled into clonotypes. A clonotype was counted as expanded or contracted only when both edgeR and NoisET called the clonotype significant, with the noise models trained on biological replicates. For edgeR calls, the cutoffs were a false discovery rate-adjusted p below 0.01 and a log2 fold-change threshold of 1. As an exploratory analysis of dynamics, PCA with hierarchical clustering was applied to max-normalized trajectories of the 1000 most abundant clonotypes. Separately sequenced CD4+ and CD8+ repertoires were used to assign a CD4 or CD8 phenotype to each responding clone. TCRdb reran the public reads through fastp at Q25 and MiXCR, keeping productive beta chains. Every CDR3 protein is listed once, alongside the most common genes and DNA of its rows. These V and J calls are TCRdb output, not the study's own analysis. This sample lists 300,000 to 350,000 distinct CDR3 sequences; approximately 19% were detected once. Approximately 21% of the sample comes from the top ten.

V trim: 6 bases; J trim: 4 bases; unmatched bases: 9. From the cysteine through the phenylalanine, the CDR3 covers 16 amino acids. The DNA shown is the 48-base CDR3, in frame from base 1. In this sample, this clonotype turned up many times. This receptor's antigen is unknown. Base qualities are not at hand, and no much larger clone is one base apart. Ficoll-Paque density gradient centrifugation was the method used to isolate PBMCs. In this chain, TRBV12-3 or TRBV12-4 is recombined with TRBJ2-3, with TRBD2 matching 11 junction bases. The sequence derives from a man aged 18 to 35 who had mild COVID-19 (a few samples of this study predate the infection). The sample titles of this study are shuffled in the database, so cell type and time point are left out; the donor was told from shared clones. Specimen: PBMCs or a T cell subset sorted from them (not recorded which). The CDR3 region reads CASSKTSGGVADTQYF. The nucleotides read TGTGCCAGCAGCAAAACTAGCGGGGGCGTGGCAGATACGCAGTATTTT.